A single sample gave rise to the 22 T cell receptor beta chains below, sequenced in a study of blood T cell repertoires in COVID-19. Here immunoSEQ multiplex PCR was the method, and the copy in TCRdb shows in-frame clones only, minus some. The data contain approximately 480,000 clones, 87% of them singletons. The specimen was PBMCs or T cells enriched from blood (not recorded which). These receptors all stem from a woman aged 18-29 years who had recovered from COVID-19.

The CDR3 protein is CASSDGPGTGNYEQYF. The CDR3 bases are TGTGCCAGCAGTGATGGACCCGGGACAGGGAACTACGAGCAGTACTTC. The V call is TRBV2, the J call TRBJ2-7; TRBD1 matches 9 bases. The CDR3 sequence is 16 residues long. Losses at the gene ends were 3 bases for V and 3 bases for J; bases not matched to a gene: 9. CDR1 SNHLY and CDR2 FYNNEI come from the germline V gene.

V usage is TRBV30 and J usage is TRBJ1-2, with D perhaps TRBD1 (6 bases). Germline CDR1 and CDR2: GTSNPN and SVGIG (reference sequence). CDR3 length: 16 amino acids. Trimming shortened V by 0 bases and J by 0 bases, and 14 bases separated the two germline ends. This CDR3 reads CAWSVTRDTANYGYTF. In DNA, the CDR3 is TGTGCCTGGAGTGTTACCCGGGACACCGCTAACTATGGCTACACCTTC.

Here the CDR3 DNA reads TGTGCCAGCGCCTCCTACTACGAGCAGTACTTC. Protein sequence: CASASYYEQYF. The V and J genes are TRBV9 and TRBJ2-7; D gene ambiguous. The CDR3 spans 11 residues. CDR1 SGDLS and CDR2 YYNGEE come from the germline V gene. V lost 7 bases to trimming and J lost 3 bases, with 8 bases between them.

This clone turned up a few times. CDR3 DNA sequence: TGTGCCACCGCTGCTATGACAGGGGCCGTAGGAAACACCATATATTTT. It encodes CATAAMTGAVGNTIYF. V usage is TRBV10-3 and J usage is TRBJ1-3; 8 bases fit TRBD1. The V gene's germline CDR1 is ENHRY and CDR2 SYGVKD. V lost 10 bases and J lost 4; bases outside the gene matches: 15. The CDR3 extends over 16 amino acids.

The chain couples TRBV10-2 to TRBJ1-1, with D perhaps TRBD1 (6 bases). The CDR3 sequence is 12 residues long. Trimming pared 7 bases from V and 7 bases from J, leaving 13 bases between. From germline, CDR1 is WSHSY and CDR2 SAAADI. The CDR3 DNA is TGCGCCAGCACCGTTGGGGGCCTTGAAGCTTTCTTT. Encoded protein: CASTVGGLEAFF.

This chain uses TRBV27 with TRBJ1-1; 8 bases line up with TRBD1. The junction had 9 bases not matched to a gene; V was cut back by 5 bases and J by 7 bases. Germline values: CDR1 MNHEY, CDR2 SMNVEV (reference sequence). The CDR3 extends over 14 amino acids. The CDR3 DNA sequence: TGTGCCAGCAGTCCCCTGGGACAGGAGGTTGAAGCTTTCTTT. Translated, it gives CASSPLGQEVEAFF.

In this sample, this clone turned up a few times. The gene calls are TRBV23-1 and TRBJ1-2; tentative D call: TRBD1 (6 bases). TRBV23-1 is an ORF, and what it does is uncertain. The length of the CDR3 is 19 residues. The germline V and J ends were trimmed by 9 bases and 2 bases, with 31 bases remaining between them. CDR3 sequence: CASASGVGATTGPNYGYTF. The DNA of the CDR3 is TGCGCCAGTGCTTCTGGAGTGGGGGCCACGACAGGCCCCAACTATGGCTACACCTTC.

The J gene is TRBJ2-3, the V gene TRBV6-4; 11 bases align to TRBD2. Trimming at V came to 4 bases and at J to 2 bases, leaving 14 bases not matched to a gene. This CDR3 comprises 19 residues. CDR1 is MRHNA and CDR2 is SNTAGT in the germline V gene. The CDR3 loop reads CASSAPTSGGYRDTDTQYF. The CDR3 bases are TGTGCCAGCAGTGCCCCAACTAGCGGGGGATACCGGGACACAGATACGCAGTATTTT.

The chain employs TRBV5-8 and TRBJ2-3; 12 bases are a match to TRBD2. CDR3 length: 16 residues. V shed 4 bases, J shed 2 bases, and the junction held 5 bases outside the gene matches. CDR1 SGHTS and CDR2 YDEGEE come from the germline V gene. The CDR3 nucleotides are TGTGCCAGCAGCGCCTGGACTAGCGGGGCCACAGATACGCAGTATTTT. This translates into CASSAWTSGATDTQYF.

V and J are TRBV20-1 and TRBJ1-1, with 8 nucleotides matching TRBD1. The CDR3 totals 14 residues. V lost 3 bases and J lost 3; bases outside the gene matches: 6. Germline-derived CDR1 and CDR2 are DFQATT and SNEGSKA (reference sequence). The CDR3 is CSASDRGRDTEAFF. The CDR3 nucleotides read TGCAGTGCTAGTGACAGGGGCAGGGACACTGAAGCTTTCTTT.

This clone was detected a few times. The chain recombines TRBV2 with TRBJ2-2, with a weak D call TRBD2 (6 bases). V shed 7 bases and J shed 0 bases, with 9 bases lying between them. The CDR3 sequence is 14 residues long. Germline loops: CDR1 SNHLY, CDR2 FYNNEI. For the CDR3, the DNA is TGTGCCAGCACGAAGCGGGCGAACACCGGGGAGCTGTTTTTT. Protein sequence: CASTKRANTGELFF. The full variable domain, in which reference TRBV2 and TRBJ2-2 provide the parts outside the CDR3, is EPEVTQTPSHQVTQMGQEVILRCVPISNHLYFYWYRQILGQKVEFLVSFYNNEISEKSEIFDDQFSVERPDGSNFTLKIRSTKLEDSAMYFCASTKRANTGELFFGEGSRLTVL.

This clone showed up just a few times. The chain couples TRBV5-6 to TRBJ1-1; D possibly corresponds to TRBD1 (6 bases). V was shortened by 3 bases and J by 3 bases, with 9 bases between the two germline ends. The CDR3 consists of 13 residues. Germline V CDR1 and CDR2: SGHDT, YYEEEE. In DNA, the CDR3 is TGTGCCAGCAGCTCGTGGACAGACACTGAAGCTTTCTTT. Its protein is CASSSWTDTEAFF.

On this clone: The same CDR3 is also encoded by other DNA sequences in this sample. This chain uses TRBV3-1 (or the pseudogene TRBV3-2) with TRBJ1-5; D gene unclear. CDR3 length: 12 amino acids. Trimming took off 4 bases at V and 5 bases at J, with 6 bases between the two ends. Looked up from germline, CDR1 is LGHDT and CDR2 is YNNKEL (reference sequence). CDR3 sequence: CASSLSDQPQHF. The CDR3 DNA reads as TGTGCCAGCAGCCTCTCCGATCAGCCCCAGCATTTT.

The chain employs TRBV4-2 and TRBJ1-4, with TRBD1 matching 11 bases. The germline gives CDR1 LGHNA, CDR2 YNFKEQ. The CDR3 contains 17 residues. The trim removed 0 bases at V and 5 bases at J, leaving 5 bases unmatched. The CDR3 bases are TGTGCCAGCAGCCAAGATAGGGGGACAGGGGGAAATGAAAAACTGTTTTTT. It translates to CASSQDRGTGGNEKLFF.

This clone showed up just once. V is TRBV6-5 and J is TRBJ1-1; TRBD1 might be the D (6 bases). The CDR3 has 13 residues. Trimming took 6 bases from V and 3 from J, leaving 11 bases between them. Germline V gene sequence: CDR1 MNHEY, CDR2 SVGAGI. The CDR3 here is CASRRDTHTEAFF. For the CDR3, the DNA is TGTGCCAGCAGACGGGACACCCACACTGAAGCTTTCTTT.

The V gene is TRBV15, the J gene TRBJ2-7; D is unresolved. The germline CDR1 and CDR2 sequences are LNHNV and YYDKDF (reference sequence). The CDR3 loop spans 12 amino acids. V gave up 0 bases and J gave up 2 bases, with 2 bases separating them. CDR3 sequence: CATSRDTYEQYF. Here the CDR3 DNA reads TGTGCCACCAGCAGAGACACCTACGAGCAGTACTTC.

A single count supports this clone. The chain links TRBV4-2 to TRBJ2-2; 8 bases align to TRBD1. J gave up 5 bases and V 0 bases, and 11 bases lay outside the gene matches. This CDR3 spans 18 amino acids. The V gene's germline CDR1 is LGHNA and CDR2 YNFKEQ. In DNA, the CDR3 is TGTGCCAGCAGCCAAGACCTTTTTGGGACAGGTGGGACCGGGGAGCTGTTTTTT. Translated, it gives CASSQDLFGTGGTGELFF.

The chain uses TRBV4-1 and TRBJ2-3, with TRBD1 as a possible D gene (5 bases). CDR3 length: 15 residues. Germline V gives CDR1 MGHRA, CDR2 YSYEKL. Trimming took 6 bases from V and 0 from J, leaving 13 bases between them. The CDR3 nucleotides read TGCGCCAGCAGTCCCCATGGGGCCAGCACAGATACGCAGTATTTT. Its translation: CASSPHGASTDTQYF.

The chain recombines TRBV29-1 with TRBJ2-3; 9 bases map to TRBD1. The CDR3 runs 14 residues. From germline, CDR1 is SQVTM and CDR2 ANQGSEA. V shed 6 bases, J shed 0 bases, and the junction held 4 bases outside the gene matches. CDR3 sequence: CSVPTGGSTDTQYF. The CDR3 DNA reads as TGCAGCGTCCCTACAGGGGGCAGCACAGATACGCAGTATTTT.

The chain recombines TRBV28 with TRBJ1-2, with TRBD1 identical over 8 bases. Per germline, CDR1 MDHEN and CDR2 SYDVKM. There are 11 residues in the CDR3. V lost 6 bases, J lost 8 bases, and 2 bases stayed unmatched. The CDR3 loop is CASRTGAGYTF. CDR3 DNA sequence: TGTGCCAGCAGGACAGGGGCCGGCTACACCTTC.

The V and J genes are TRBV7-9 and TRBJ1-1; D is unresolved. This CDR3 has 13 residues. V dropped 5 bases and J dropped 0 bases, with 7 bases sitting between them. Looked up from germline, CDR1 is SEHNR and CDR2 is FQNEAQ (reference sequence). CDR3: CASSVGMNTEAFF. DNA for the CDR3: TGTGCCAGCAGCGTCGGTATGAACACTGAAGCTTTCTTT.

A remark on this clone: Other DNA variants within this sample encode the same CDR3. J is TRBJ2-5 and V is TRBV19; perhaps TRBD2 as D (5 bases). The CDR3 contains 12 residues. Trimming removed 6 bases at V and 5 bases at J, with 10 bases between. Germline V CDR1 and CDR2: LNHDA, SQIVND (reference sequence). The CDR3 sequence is CASRERGETQYF. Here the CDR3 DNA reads TGTGCCAGTAGGGAGCGCGGGGAGACCCAGTACTTC.